This TCR beta chain appears in the sequencing data of a study of tumor and adjacent non-tumor tissue in lung cancer. With regard to this clonotype: One end of the junction varies from germline; a read error may be responsible.

TCRbeta libraries were built with three rounds of nested PCR, modified from ARM-PCR. MiXCR, applied by TCRdb to the multiplex PCR reads, yields one record per CDR3 protein. The sample has approximately 79,000 distinct CDR3 sequences, roughly 62% seen once. No cell sorting was done before RNA was extracted from the tissue. The CDR3 consists of 19 residues. Per the germline V gene, CDR1 is SGHAT and CDR2 is FQDESV (reference sequence). The sequenced sample consisted of lung tumor tissue. The chain is built from TRBV11-1 and TRBJ2-1; TRBD2 agrees at 12 bases. The receptor's source is an older man with non-small cell lung cancer. The CDR3 is CASSSRLAGVHSSYYEQFF. The CDR3 DNA reads as TGTGCAAGCAGCTCCAGACTAGCGGGAGTCCACAGCTCCTACTATGAGCAGTTCTTC.